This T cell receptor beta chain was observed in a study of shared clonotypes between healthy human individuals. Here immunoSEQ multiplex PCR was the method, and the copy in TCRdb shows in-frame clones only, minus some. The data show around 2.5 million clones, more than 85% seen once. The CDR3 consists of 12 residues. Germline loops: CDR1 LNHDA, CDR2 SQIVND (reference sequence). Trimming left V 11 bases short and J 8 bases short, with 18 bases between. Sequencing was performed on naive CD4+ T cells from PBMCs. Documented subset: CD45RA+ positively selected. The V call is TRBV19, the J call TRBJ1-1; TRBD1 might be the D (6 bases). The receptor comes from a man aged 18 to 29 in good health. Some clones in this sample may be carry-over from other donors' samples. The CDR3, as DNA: TGTGCCTGGCCCGGGGGGCCTCGCGAAGCTTTCTTT. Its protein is CAWPGGPREAFF. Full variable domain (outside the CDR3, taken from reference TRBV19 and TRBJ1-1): DGGITQSPKYLFRKEGQNVTLSCEQNLNHDAMYWYRQDPGQGLRLIYYSQIVNDFQKGDIAEGYSVSREKKESFPLTVTSAQKNPTAFYLCAWPGGPREAFFGQGTRLTVV.